This passage covers 2 T cell receptor beta chains from one sample sequenced in a study of blood T cell repertoires in COVID-19. Assay: immunoSEQ multiplex PCR; the TCRdb copy retains only in-frame clones and omits some. The repertoire holds some 250,000 clones, with around 87% as singletons. The specimen was peripheral blood. The receptors shown here come from a woman aged 55-75 years with COVID-19, enrolled during active disease.

This clone was seen once. V and J are TRBV6-5 and TRBJ1-3; D is uncertain. Germline loops: CDR1 MNHEY, CDR2 SVGAGI. This CDR3 region has 13 residues. The V end lost 7 bases, the J end lost 3 bases, and 10 bases lay between the germline ends. CDR3 sequence reads: CASTTRVGNTIYF. CDR3 nucleotide sequence: TGTGCCAGCACCACCCGGGTTGGAAACACCATATATTTT.

This clone was seen a handful of times. The rearrangement uses TRBV5-6 and TRBJ1-1; 9 nucleotides align to TRBD1. This CDR3 has 15 amino acids. From germline, CDR1 is SGHDT and CDR2 YYEEEE. J lost 0 bases, V lost 4 bases, and 4 bases had no gene match. The CDR3 sequence: CASSGTGHLNTEAFF. In DNA, the CDR3 is TGTGCCAGCAGCGGGACAGGGCATCTGAACACTGAAGCTTTCTTT. Based on the CDR3 plus reference TRBV5-6 and TRBJ1-1, the full variable domain is DAGVTQSPTHLIKTRGQQVTLRCSPKSGHDTVSWYQQALGQGPQFIFQYYEEEERQRGNFPDRFSGHQFPNYSSELNVNALLLGDSALYLCASSGTGHLNTEAFFGQGTRLTVV.